A selection of T cell receptor beta chains follows, all from one sample in a study of blood T cell repertoires in COVID-19. Data came from immunoSEQ multiplex PCR; TCRdb stores just in-frame clones and leaves some out. The table includes over 250,000 clones, about four fifths detected once. Material: PBMCs or T cells enriched from blood (not recorded which). The receptors shown here come from a man between 35 and 55 years old who had been exposed to COVID-19. Both conserved end residues are part of each CDR3. D genes are given only for firm matches. Where a row states a size, it is once, few, many or the class of an expanded clone; other rows omit it.

TRBD1,TRBJ2-7,TRBV6-5,14,few,CASSYGTVYSEQYF,TGTGCCAGCAGTTACGGGACAGTCTACTCCGAGCAGTACTTC
NA,TRBJ2-7,TRBV5-1,13,NA,CASSLAGLDEQYF,TGCGCCAGCAGCCTTGCAGGGTTGGACGAGCAGTACTTC
NA,TRBJ1-1,TRBV3-1/TRBV3-2,15,NA,CASSHLWGGGTEAFF,TGTGCCAGCAGCCACCTCTGGGGGGGCGGCACTGAAGCTTTCTTT
NA,TRBJ2-3,TRBV10-3,14,once,CAISDLGQGDTQYF,TGTGCCATCAGTGACTTAGGACAAGGAGATACGCAGTATTTT
NA,TRBJ1-6,TRBV7-5,15,NA,CARSSGQGLDSPLHF,TGTGCCAGAAGCTCGGGCCAGGGGCTGGATTCACCCCTCCACTTT
NA,TRBJ2-7,TRBV10-3,10,NA,CATREYEQYF,TGTGCCACCCGGGAATACGAGCAGTACTTC
TRBD1,TRBJ2-5,TRBV5-4,14,NA,CASRWGQGEETQYF,TGTGCCAGCAGATGGGGACAGGGGGAAGAGACCCAGTACTTC
NA,TRBJ1-1,TRBV7-9,12,once,CASSLGSYKAFF,TGTGCCAGCAGCTTGGGCTCCTACAAAGCTTTCTTT
NA,TRBJ2-7,TRBV19,15,NA,CASSMGYRPETEQYF,TGTGCCAGTAGTATGGGGTACAGGCCCGAGACCGAGCAGTACTTC
TRBD1,TRBJ2-7,TRBV15,16,NA,CATSRERGTVHYEQYF,TGTGCCACCAGCAGGGAACGTGGGACAGTCCACTACGAGCAGTACTTC
NA,TRBJ2-5,TRBV7-2,13,NA,CASSSWGEETQYF,TGTGCCAGCAGTTCCTGGGGGGAAGAGACCCAGTACTTC
NA,TRBJ2-3,TRBV7-2,17,NA,CASSTRQSRGYTDTQYF,TGTGCCAGCAGCACCAGACAGTCGCGGGGATACACAGATACGCAGTATTTT
NA,TRBJ1-6,TRBV28,14,few,CASSVSSYNSPLHF,TGTGCCAGCAGTGTGAGCTCCTATAATTCACCCCTCCACTTT
NA,TRBJ2-7,TRBV5-4,12,NA,CASTGSSYEQYF,TGTGCCAGCACCGGGAGCTCCTACGAGCAGTACTTC
TRBD2,TRBJ2-3,TRBV4-2,15,NA,CASSLGSGRTDTQYF,TGTGCCAGCAGCTTGGGCAGCGGGAGGACAGATACGCAGTATTTT
TRBD2,TRBJ2-1,TRBV15,16,few,CATSRRLAGDYNEQFF,TGTGCCACCAGCAGGAGACTAGCGGGAGACTACAATGAGCAGTTCTTC
NA,TRBJ2-3,TRBV5-1,14,NA,CASSLSQGTDTQYF,TGCGCCAGCAGCTTGTCCCAGGGAACAGATACGCAGTATTTT
NA,TRBJ2-1,TRBV5-1,15,NA,CASSLDGSSYNEQFF,TGCGCCAGCAGCTTGGATGGGAGCTCCTACAATGAGCAGTTCTTC
NA,TRBJ2-7,TRBV19,13,once,CASSISVSYEQYF,TGTGCCAGTAGTATATCGGTATCCTACGAGCAGTACTTC
NA,TRBJ2-1,TRBV12-5,12,NA,CASAYSGEEQFF,TGTGCTAGTGCCTATAGTGGGGAGGAGCAGTTCTTC
TRBD2,TRBJ2-7,TRBV2,14,few,CASVTSATLDEQYF,TGTGCCAGCGTCACTAGCGCTACCCTCGACGAGCAGTACTTC
NA,TRBJ1-5,TRBV19,13,NA,CASSMSLYQPQHF,TGTGCCAGTAGTATGAGTCTATATCAGCCCCAGCATTTT
TRBD1,TRBJ1-1,TRBV18,14,NA,CASSPTGANTEAFF,TGTGCCAGCTCACCAACAGGGGCGAACACTGAAGCTTTCTTT
NA,TRBJ1-4,TRBV19,17,NA,CASTVGGDVLRWEKLFF,TGTGCCAGTACCGTGGGAGGGGACGTTCTCCGCTGGGAAAAACTGTTTTTT
TRBD1,TRBJ2-1,TRBV5-1,11,NA,CASSPDREQFF,TGCGCCAGCAGCCCGGACAGGGAGCAGTTCTTC
NA,TRBJ2-7,TRBV5-1,13,NA,CASTLGAGNEQYF,TGCGCCAGCACCTTGGGGGCGGGAAACGAGCAGTACTTC
NA,TRBJ2-7,TRBV27,13,NA,CASSRTSSYEQYF,TGTGCCAGCAGCCGAACTTCCTCCTACGAGCAGTACTTC
TRBD1,TRBJ1-2,TRBV3-1/TRBV3-2,12,NA,CASSTGGSGYTF,TGTGCCAGCAGCACAGGGGGCAGTGGCTACACCTTC
NA,TRBJ2-7,TRBV4-1,15,NA,CASSQDLSGPYEQYF,TGCGCCAGCAGCCAAGACCTTAGCGGACCCTACGAGCAGTACTTC
NA,TRBJ1-1,TRBV11-2,14,NA,CASIPGGALAEAFF,TGTGCCAGCATTCCGGGGGGGGCGCTTGCTGAAGCTTTCTTT
NA,TRBJ2-5,TRBV11-1,13,NA,CASSSQGSETQYF,TGTGCCAGCAGCTCACAGGGTTCGGAGACCCAGTACTTC
TRBD1,TRBJ2-5,TRBV4-2,14,NA,CASNASGGRETQYF,TGTGCCAGCAACGCGTCAGGGGGCAGAGAGACCCAGTACTTC
NA,TRBJ2-7,TRBV3-1/TRBV3-2,18,NA,CASTPGPNSPLVDYEQYF,TGTGCCAGCACGCCCGGCCCAAACTCGCCCCTAGTTGATTACGAGCAGTACTTC
NA,TRBJ1-6,TRBV6-5,14,NA,CASSSRGHNSPLHF,TGTGCCAGCAGTTCGCGGGGACATAATTCACCCCTCCACTTT
TRBD2,TRBJ2-4,TRBV20-1,17,NA,CSASILAGGEAKNIQYF,TGCAGTGCTAGTATCCTAGCGGGAGGGGAAGCCAAAAACATTCAGTACTTC
NA,TRBJ1-6,TRBV7-3,16,NA,CASSLGGSSYNSPLHF,TGTGCCAGCAGCTTAGGGGGGAGCTCCTATAATTCACCCCTCCACTTT
NA,TRBJ2-4,TRBV7-3,18,NA,CASSPFEGNFRHRNIQYF,TGTGCCAGCAGCCCCTTTGAGGGCAATTTCCGTCACCGCAACATTCAGTACTTC
NA,TRBJ2-7,TRBV2,15,NA,CASSAQRRNTYEQYF,TGTGCCAGCAGTGCCCAGCGGAGGAATACCTACGAGCAGTACTTC
NA,TRBJ2-1,TRBV7-2,11,NA,CASRVVVEQFF,TGTGCCAGCAGGGTAGTGGTTGAGCAGTTCTTC
NA,TRBJ1-1,TRBV29-1,13,NA,CSVARQLNTEAFF,TGCAGCGTTGCCCGACAGTTGAACACTGAAGCTTTCTTT
TRBD1,TRBJ1-2,TRBV27,15,NA,CASSLGTGYLLGYTF,TGTGCCAGCAGTTTAGGGACAGGGTATCTACTTGGCTACACCTTC
NA,TRBJ1-5,TRBV30,14,NA,CAWSTQGTGQPQHF,TGTGCCTGGAGTACCCAGGGGACGGGTCAGCCCCAGCATTTT
TRBD1,TRBJ2-1,TRBV3-1/TRBV3-2,12,NA,CASSQGRDRPFF,TGTGCCAGCAGCCAAGGCCGGGACAGGCCGTTCTTC
NA,TRBJ1-1,TRBV28,11,NA,CASSVRTEAFF,TGTGCCAGCAGCGTCCGGACTGAAGCTTTCTTT
NA,TRBJ2-7,TRBV18,13,few,CASSRGQYYEQYF,TGTGCCAGCTCCCGTGGACAGTACTACGAGCAGTACTTC
NA,TRBJ2-7,TRBV28,15,NA,CASSLRRNRAYEQYF,TGTGCCAGCAGTTTGAGGCGGAACCGGGCCTACGAGCAGTACTTC
TRBD1,TRBJ2-4,TRBV19,13,NA,CASSIFRGGRTLF,TGTGCCAGTAGTATTTTTCGAGGGGGCAGAACATTGTTC
TRBD1,TRBJ1-6,TRBV24-1,18,NA,CANRRGQGGVSYNSPLHF,TGTGCCAATCGACGAGGACAGGGTGGTGTCTCCTATAATTCACCCCTCCACTTT
NA,TRBJ2-4,TRBV5-1,18,NA,CASSTYPVGTGAKNIQYF,TGCGCCAGCAGCACCTACCCTGTTGGGACTGGGGCCAAAAACATTCAGTACTTC
TRBD1,TRBJ1-6,TRBV5-4,15,NA,CASSPAGQNNSPLHF,TGTGCCAGCAGCCCTGCGGGACAGAATAATTCACCCCTCCACTTT
NA,TRBJ1-1,TRBV19,16,NA,CASTTQQGGGGTEAFF,TGTGCCAGTACCACCCAACAGGGAGGGGGGGGGACTGAAGCTTTCTTT
NA,TRBJ2-2,TRBV2,15,NA,CASGAESGETGELFF,TGTGCCAGCGGGGCGGAGTCGGGTGAAACCGGGGAGCTGTTTTTT
NA,TRBJ1-1,TRBV25-1,13,NA,CASCAQMNTEAFF,TGTGCCAGCTGTGCCCAAATGAACACTGAAGCTTTCTTT
NA,TRBJ1-6,TRBV19,16,NA,CASSRGVSSYNSPLHF,TGTGCCAGTAGCCGGGGGGTCAGCTCCTATAATTCACCCCTCCACTTT
TRBD1,TRBJ1-5,TRBV30,14,NA,CAWSTGTGNQPQHF,TGTGCCTGGAGCACCGGGACAGGCAATCAGCCCCAGCATTTT